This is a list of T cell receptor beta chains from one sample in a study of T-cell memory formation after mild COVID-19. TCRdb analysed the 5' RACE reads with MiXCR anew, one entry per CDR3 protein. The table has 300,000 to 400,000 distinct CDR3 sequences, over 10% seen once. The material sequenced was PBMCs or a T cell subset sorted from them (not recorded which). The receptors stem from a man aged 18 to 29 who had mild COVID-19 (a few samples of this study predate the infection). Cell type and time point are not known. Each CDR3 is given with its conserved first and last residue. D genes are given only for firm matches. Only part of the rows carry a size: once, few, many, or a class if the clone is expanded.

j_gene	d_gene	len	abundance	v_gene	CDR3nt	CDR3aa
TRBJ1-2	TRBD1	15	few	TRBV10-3	TGTGCCATCAGTGATCTCCAGGGGGCGCTTCGTGGCTACACCTTC	CAISDLQGALRGYTF
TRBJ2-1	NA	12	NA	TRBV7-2	TGTGCCAGCAGCCCCAGCCTTGTGGTGCAGTTCTTC	CASSPSLVVQFF
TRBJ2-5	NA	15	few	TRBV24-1	TGTGCCACCAGTGATTTGAAACAGGGCCAAGAGACCCAGTACTTC	CATSDLKQGQETQYF
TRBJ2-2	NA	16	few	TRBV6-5	TGTGCCAGCAGTTACGGGGGGACAGTTACACCGGGGGAGCTGTTTTTT	CASSYGGTVTPGELFF
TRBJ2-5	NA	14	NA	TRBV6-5	TGTGCCAGCAGTTACAGACATAGGGGATACATACCTTACTTC	CASSYRHRGYIPYF
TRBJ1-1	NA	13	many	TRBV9	TGTGCCAGCAGCCCGTATATGAACACTGAAGCTTTCTTT	CASSPYMNTEAFF
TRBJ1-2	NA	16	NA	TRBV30	TGTGCCTGGAGTGTAGATGTGATAGGTCTCCTCTATGGCTACACCTTC	CAWSVDVIGLLYGYTF
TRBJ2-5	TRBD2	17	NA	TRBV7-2	TGTGCCAGCAGCGGATCTAGCGGGGGGACTTTAGGGGAGACCCAGTACTTC	CASSGSSGGTLGETQYF
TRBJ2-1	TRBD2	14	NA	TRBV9	TGTGCCAGCAGCGTCGGACTAGCGGGGCATGAGCAGTTCTTC	CASSVGLAGHEQFF
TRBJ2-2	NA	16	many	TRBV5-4	TGTGCCAGCAGCTTGGCGCCGGGGAAAAATACCGGGGAGCTGTTTTTT	CASSLAPGKNTGELFF
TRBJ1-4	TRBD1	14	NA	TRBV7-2	TGTGCCAGCAGCTCAAGACAGGGAAGTGAAAAACTGTTTTTT	CASSSRQGSEKLFF
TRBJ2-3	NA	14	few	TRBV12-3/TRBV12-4	TGTGCCAGCAGTTTACGCGGCGAGGGCCTCCCCCCGTATTTT	CASSLRGEGLPPYF
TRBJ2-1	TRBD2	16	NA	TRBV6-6	TGTGCCAGCAGTTTCTCTAGCGGGGGGGCTTACGATGAGCAGTTCTTC	CASSFSSGGAYDEQFF
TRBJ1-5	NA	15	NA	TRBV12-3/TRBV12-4	TGTGCCAGCAGTTTGTATCCAGGTAGCAATCAGCCCCAGCATTTT	CASSLYPGSNQPQHF
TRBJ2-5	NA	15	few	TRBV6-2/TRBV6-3	TGTGCCAGCAGTTACTCGAGTTCGGGGGATCAGACCCAGTACTTC	CASSYSSSGDQTQYF
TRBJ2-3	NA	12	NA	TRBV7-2	TGTGCCAGCAGCTTATCGGGACCCAGTAGGTATTTT	CASSLSGPSRYF
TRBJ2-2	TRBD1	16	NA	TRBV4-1	TGCGCCAGCAGCCAACGGGACAGGGGGCTGATCGGGGAGCTGTTTTTT	CASSQRDRGLIGELFF
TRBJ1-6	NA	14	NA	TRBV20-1	TGCAGTGCTCCGACCGGGCCGCATAATTCACCCCTCCACTTT	CSAPTGPHNSPLHF
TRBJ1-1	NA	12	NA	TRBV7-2	TGTGCCAGCAGCCGGAAAGGACACGAAGCTTTCTTT	CASSRKGHEAFF
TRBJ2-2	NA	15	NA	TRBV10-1	TGCGCCAGTTCGGGTGCCGGCCCCAACACCGGGGAGCTGTTTTTT	CASSGAGPNTGELFF
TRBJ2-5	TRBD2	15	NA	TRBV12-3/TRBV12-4	TGTGCCTCCGGGACTAGCGGGGGGCCTCAAGAGACCCAGTACTTC	CASGTSGGPQETQYF
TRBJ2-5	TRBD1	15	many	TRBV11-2	TGTGCCAGCAGCTCAAAGGGACAGGTTCAGGGGACCCAGTACTTC	CASSSKGQVQGTQYF
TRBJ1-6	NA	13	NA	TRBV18	TGTGCCAGCTCACCGAGCAGCGATTCACCCCTCCACTTT	CASSPSSDSPLHF
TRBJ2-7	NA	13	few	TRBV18	TGTGCCAGCTCACCACCCGGGGTCGACGAGCAGTACTTC	CASSPPGVDEQYF
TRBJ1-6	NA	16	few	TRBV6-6	TGTGCCAGCAGTCAACGGGAAGCAGTCGGAAATTCACCCCTCCACTTT	CASSQREAVGNSPLHF
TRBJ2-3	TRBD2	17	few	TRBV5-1	TGCGCCAGCAGCTTGTGGCGACTAGCGTCCGGCACAGATACGCAGTATTTT	CASSLWRLASGTDTQYF
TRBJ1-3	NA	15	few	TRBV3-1	TGTGCCAGCAGCCAAGACTCCGTACCTGGAAACACCATATATTTT	CASSQDSVPGNTIYF
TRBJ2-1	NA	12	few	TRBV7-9	TGTGCCAGCAGCCGGACGGCTAATGAGCAGTTCTTC	CASSRTANEQFF
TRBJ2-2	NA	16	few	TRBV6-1	TGTGCCAGCAGTTCAGGACGTTTCCTGGGCACCGGGGAGCTGTTTTTT	CASSSGRFLGTGELFF
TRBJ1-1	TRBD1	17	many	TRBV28	TGTGCCAGCAGTCCCCCCGGGACAGGGTCTGGAGATACTGAAGCTTTCTTT	CASSPPGTGSGDTEAFF
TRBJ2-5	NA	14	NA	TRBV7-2	TGTGCCAGCAGCTTAGGGGGCAGGGGAGAGACCCAGTACTTC	CASSLGGRGETQYF
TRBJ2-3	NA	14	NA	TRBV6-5	TGTGCCAGCAGTCAAGGAGGACTCCCATACGACTACTATTTT	CASSQGGLPYDYYF
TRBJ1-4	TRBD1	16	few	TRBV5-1	TGCGCCAGCAGCTTGTCCACAGGGGGCTTATATGAAAAACTGTTTTTT	CASSLSTGGLYEKLFF
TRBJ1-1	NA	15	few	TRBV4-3	TGCGCCAGCAGCCAAGATAATTTTCGGAGGGGCTGGGCTTTCTTT	CASSQDNFRRGWAFF
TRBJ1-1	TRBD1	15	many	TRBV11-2	TGTGCCAGCAGCTTAGCCGGGACAGGGAACACTGAAGCTTTCTTT	CASSLAGTGNTEAFF
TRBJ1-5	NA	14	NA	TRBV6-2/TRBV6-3	TGTGCCAGCAGCGGGGCAGGTGGGAATCAGCCCCAGCATTTT	CASSGAGGNQPQHF
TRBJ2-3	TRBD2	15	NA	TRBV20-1	TGCAGTGCCCCGCCTCTGGCGGGGGGTCCAGATACGCAGTATTTT	CSAPPLAGGPDTQYF
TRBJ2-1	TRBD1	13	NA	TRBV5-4	TGTGCCAGCAGCAAGGACAGGTTTGGTGAGCAGTTCTTC	CASSKDRFGEQFF
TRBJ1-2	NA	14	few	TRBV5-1	TGCGCCAGCAGCACGGACGGAAGCAACTATGGCTACACCTTC	CASSTDGSNYGYTF
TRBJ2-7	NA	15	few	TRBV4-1	TGCGCCAGCAGCCAGCAACAGGGACCCTTTTACGAGCAGTACTTC	CASSQQQGPFYEQYF
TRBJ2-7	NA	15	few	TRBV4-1	TGCGCCAGCAGCATCCAACCGGGGGCCGTCTACGAGCAGTACTTC	CASSIQPGAVYEQYF
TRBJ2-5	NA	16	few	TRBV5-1	TGCGCCAGCAGCTTGGGGAGGGGGCTCCTCGCGGAGACCCAGTACTTC	CASSLGRGLLAETQYF
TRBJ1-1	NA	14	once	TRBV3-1	TGTGCCAGCAGCCAAGAAAGTTCGCGGGCCGAAGCTTTCTTT	CASSQESSRAEAFF
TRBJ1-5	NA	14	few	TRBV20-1	TGCAGTGCTAGAGTGGGGTCGACCAATCAGCCCCAGCATTTT	CSARVGSTNQPQHF
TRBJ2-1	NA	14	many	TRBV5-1	TGCGCCAGCAGCATACAGAGCTCCTACAATGAGCAGTTCTTC	CASSIQSSYNEQFF
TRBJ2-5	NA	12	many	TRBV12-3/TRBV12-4	TGTGCCAGCAGTTTATTTGGAGAGACCCAGTACTTC	CASSLFGETQYF
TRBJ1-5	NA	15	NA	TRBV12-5	TGTGCTAGTGGTCAGGGTACCCCCGGCAATCAGCCCCAGCATTTT	CASGQGTPGNQPQHF